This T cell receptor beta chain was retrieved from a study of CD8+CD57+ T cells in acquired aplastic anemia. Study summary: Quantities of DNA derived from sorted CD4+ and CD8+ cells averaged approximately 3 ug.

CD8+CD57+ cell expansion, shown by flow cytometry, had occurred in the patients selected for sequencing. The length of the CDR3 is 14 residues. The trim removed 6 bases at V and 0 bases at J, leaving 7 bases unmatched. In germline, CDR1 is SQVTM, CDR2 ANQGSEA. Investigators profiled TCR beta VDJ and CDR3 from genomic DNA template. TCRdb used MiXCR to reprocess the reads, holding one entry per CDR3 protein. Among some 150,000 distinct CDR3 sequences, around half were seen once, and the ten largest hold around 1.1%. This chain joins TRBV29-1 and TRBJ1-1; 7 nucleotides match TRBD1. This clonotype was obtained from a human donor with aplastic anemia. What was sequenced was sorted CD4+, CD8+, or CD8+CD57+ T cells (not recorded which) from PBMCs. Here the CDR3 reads CSVIRGALNTEAFF. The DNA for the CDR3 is TGCAGCGTCATCAGGGGGGCCCTGAACACTGAAGCTTTCTTT.